Each of the 29 T cell receptor beta chains below was sequenced from the same sample in a study of identifying expanded T cells in peripheral blood (dated by TCRdb to between 2018 and 2020). Libraries were prepared through the immunoSEQ multiplex PCR assay. Sourced from immuneACCESS, this table was stored by TCRdb with only in-frame sequences that have V and J called. A share of the clones is absent; for the studies checked, an unresolved V gene accounts for under half, and the remainder has no known explanation. Recorded for this sample are about 81,000 clones; 84% of them occurred a single time. The ten biggest clones cover around a fifth of the sample. Sequencing used blood. The receptors here all came from a person aged 18 to 69 in good health.

V and J are TRBV6-5 and TRBJ1-3; D call uncertain. The CDR3 covers 13 residues. Trimming pared 2 bases from V and 3 bases from J, leaving 5 bases between. The germline V gene encodes CDR1 MNHEY and CDR2 SVGAGI. The CDR3 DNA sequence: TGTGCCAGCAGTTACGGCATTGGAAACACCATATATTTT. Its protein is CASSYGIGNTIYF.

The chain has TRBV27 and TRBJ1-4, with 8 bases that match TRBD1. This CDR3 has 13 amino acids. V lost 8 bases to trimming and J lost 8 bases; unmatched junction nucleotides: 7. From germline, CDR1 is MNHEY and CDR2 SMNVEV (reference sequence). The DNA for the CDR3 is TGTGCCAGCTCGGGACAGGCTGACGAAAAACTGTTTTTT. Its protein product is CASSGQADEKLFF.

This chain uses TRBV7-8 with TRBJ1-1; D not resolved. Germline V CDR1 and CDR2: SGHVS, FQNEAQ. This CDR3 contains 12 residues. V lost 2 bases, J lost 1 base, and 2 bases lay in between. CDR3 sequence reads: CASSLQNTEAFF. The DNA for the CDR3 is TGTGCCAGCAGCTTACAGAACACTGAAGCTTTCTTT.

This clone was seen only a few times. CDR3 sequence reads: CASSPRLGGSNEQFF. Written as DNA, the CDR3 is TGCGCCAGCAGCCCCCGTCTCGGGGGGAGCAATGAGCAGTTCTTC. J is TRBJ2-1 and V is TRBV4-1; 7 positions match TRBD2. This CDR3 is built from 15 residues. CDR1 is MGHRA and CDR2 is YSYEKL in the germline V gene. V shed 4 bases and J 6 bases; nucleotides not matched to a gene: 9.

The V and J genes are TRBV7-3 and TRBJ2-5; D is unclear. Germline CDR1 reads SGHTA; CDR2 reads FQGTGA. With 0 bases removed from V and 5 bases from J, the gap between germline ends came to 7 bases. This CDR3 region has 13 residues. The CDR3 DNA is TGTGCCAGCAGCTTAACGCGATGGGAGACCCAGTACTTC. Protein: CASSLTRWETQYF.

The chain recombines TRBV29-1 with TRBJ2-1; no definite D call. The CDR3 has 10 amino acids. V was cut by 7 bases and J by 9 bases, with 10 bases left in between. Germline V gives CDR1 SQVTM, CDR2 ANQGSEA. The CDR3 sequence is CSAADGEQFF. CDR3 nucleotides: TGCAGCGCGGCAGATGGTGAGCAGTTCTTC.

The chain has TRBV5-1 and TRBJ2-5, with D perhaps TRBD2 (6 bases). The ends were cut back, 6 bases at V and 2 bases at J, with 14 bases in the middle. This CDR3 is 14 amino acids long. From germline, CDR1 is SGHRS and CDR2 YFSETQ. The CDR3 sequence: CASKVWAGQETQYF. The CDR3 coding sequence is TGCGCCAGCAAAGTATGGGCGGGACAAGAGACCCAGTACTTC. Filled out from reference TRBV5-1 and TRBJ2-5, the complete variable domain reads KAGVTQTPRYLIKTRGQQVTLSCSPISGHRSVSWYQQTPGQGLQFLFEYFSETQRNKGNFPGRFSGRQFSNSRSEMNVSTLELGDSALYLCASKVWAGQETQYFGPGTRLLVL.

The chain links TRBV18 to TRBJ2-5; no firm D call. The germline V gene has CDR1 KGHSH and CDR2 LQKENI. CDR3 length: 14 residues. V gave up 8 bases and J gave up 2 bases, with 15 bases separating them. In DNA form, the CDR3 reads TGTGCCAGCACCTCCGCGGTTAGGCAAGAGACCCAGTACTTC. Encoded protein: CASTSAVRQETQYF.

The chain has TRBV25-1 and TRBJ2-1; possibly TRBD2 for D (5 bases). Trimming removed 10 bases from V and 12 bases from J, with 16 bases in between. There are 11 residues in the CDR3. CDR1 and CDR2 from the germline V gene are MGHDK and SYGVNS. This chain's CDR3 is CATSLDFRQFF. CDR3 DNA: TGTGCCACCTCGTTGGACTTTCGGCAGTTCTTC.

J is TRBJ2-1 and V is TRBV7-9; 9 bases are a match to TRBD1. Germline loops: CDR1 SEHNR, CDR2 FQNEAQ (reference sequence). The CDR3 extends over 15 amino acids. J gave up 5 bases and V 5 bases, and 7 bases lay outside the gene matches. CDR3: CASSAGTGIHNEQFF. In DNA, the CDR3 is TGTGCCAGCAGCGCCGGGACAGGGATCCACAATGAGCAGTTCTTC.

The rearrangement joins TRBV7-6 to TRBJ2-2; tentative D call: TRBD1 (6 bases). The CDR3 has 16 amino acids. CDR1 SGHVS and CDR2 FNYEAQ come from the germline V gene. V gave up 5 bases and J gave up 1 base, with 14 bases separating them. CDR3 bases: TGTGCCAGCAGCATCGCAACAGGGAAGAACACCGGGGAGCTGTTTTTT. It encodes CASSIATGKNTGELFF.

This clone came up once. The J gene is TRBJ1-5, the V gene TRBV4-3; no clear D gene. V lost 1 base to trimming and J lost 5 bases, with 9 bases between them. The CDR3 has 14 residues. Germline V CDR1 and CDR2: LGHNA, YSLEER. CDR3 in DNA: TGCGCCAGCAGCCAAGGGCAAGGGTATCAGCCCCAGCATTTT. Protein: CASSQGQGYQPQHF.

Details on this clone: The junction and the germline gene differ at one end; a read error may be behind it. DNA for the CDR3: TGTGCCAGCAGCTTAATGTCAGTGTCGAATGGCTACACCTTC. Protein: CASSLMSVSNGYTF. The gene calls are TRBV5-3 and TRBJ1-2; D ambiguous. TRBV5-3 is known as an ORF, though its function is uncertain. CDR3 length equals 14 residues.

The chain has TRBV10-3 and TRBJ1-2, with 7 bases lining up with TRBD1. Trimming cost V 11 bases and J 1 base; bases outside gene matches: 7. CDR1 ENHRY and CDR2 SYGVKD come from the germline V gene. The CDR3 totals 13 residues. The CDR3: CAVGTDINYGYTF. The CDR3 DNA follows: TGTGCCGTCGGGACAGATATTAACTATGGCTACACCTTC.

This sequence joins TRBV19 and TRBJ1-4, with 11 bases aligning to TRBD1. The CDR3 loop spans 16 amino acids. Germline CDR1 LNHDA, CDR2 SQIVND (reference sequence). V shed 5 bases, J shed 3 bases, and the junction held 5 bases outside the gene matches. The CDR3: CASSRTGGASNEKLFF. The CDR3 region has the DNA TGTGCCAGTAGTCGGACAGGGGGCGCGTCTAATGAAAAACTGTTTTTT.

The chain combines TRBV7-6 with TRBJ2-1, with D possibly TRBD1 on 7 matching bases. Germline CDR1 and CDR2: SGHVS and FNYEAQ. The CDR3 is made up of 12 amino acids. V was pared by 5 bases and J by 9 bases, with 11 bases between. The CDR3 sequence: CASSAQGGEQFF. The CDR3 region has the DNA TGTGCCAGCAGCGCCCAGGGGGGTGAGCAGTTCTTC. The entire variable domain, with the rest obtained from reference TRBV7-6 and TRBJ2-1, is as follows: GAGVSQSPRYKVTKRGQDVALRCDPISGHVSLYWYRQALGQGPEFLTYFNYEAQQDKSGLPNDRFSAERPEGSISTLTIQRTEQRDSAMYRCASSAQGGEQFFGPGTRLTVL.

The chain couples TRBV9 to TRBJ2-5; D assignment may be TRBD1 or TRBD2 (6 bases each). Germline V lookup: CDR1 SGDLS, CDR2 YYNGEE. The CDR3 runs to 14 residues. Between the trimmed V and J ends, which lost 1 base and 4 bases, there was a span of 11 bases. This CDR3 reads CASSVYGGVETQYF. CDR3 bases: TGTGCCAGCAGCGTATACGGGGGCGTAGAGACCCAGTACTTC.

V gene TRBV5-6 combines with J gene TRBJ2-7; the D gene is possibly TRBD2 (6 bases). The V and J ends lost 4 bases and 4 bases respectively, with 21 bases between them. Per the germline V gene, CDR1 is SGHDT and CDR2 is YYEEEE. This CDR3 comprises 16 residues. This chain's CDR3 is CASSHLEGRAYYEQYF. The CDR3 nucleotides read TGTGCCAGCAGCCACCTGGAGGGGCGGGCTTATTACGAGCAGTACTTC.

CDR3: CASRDRGSTEKLFF. In nucleotides, the CDR3 is TGTGCCAGTAGGGACAGGGGTTCGACGGAAAAACTGTTTTTT. The chain links TRBV19 to TRBJ1-4; TRBD1 agrees at 9 bases. The CDR3 has 14 amino acids. Germline CDR1 reads LNHDA; CDR2 reads SQIVND (reference sequence). With V trimmed by 6 bases and J by 8 bases, 7 bases remained unmatched.

This clone was seen a few times. This chain connects TRBV7-6 to TRBJ1-2; 8 bases are a match to TRBD1. Germline V lookup: CDR1 SGHVS, CDR2 FNYEAQ. This CDR3 is built from 17 residues. V was clipped by 1 base and J by 5 bases; unmatched bases: 12. CDR3 bases: TGTGCCAGCAGCTTAGAGGGCCCCCGGACAGGGACGTATGGCTACACCTTC. Translation gives CASSLEGPRTGTYGYTF.

In its sample, this clone was seen once. V is TRBV28 and J is TRBJ2-6; 9 bases are shared with TRBD1. Germline V CDR1 and CDR2: MDHEN, SYDVKM. The ends lost 6 bases at V and 0 bases at J; junction bases unmatched: 3. The CDR3 has 16 amino acids. The CDR3 loop reads CASRDRGGSGANVLTF. The CDR3 region has the DNA TGTGCCAGCAGGGACAGGGGTGGCTCTGGGGCCAACGTCCTGACTTTC.

The chain recombines TRBV19 with TRBJ2-1, with 7 bases matching TRBD1. The CDR3 is 13 residues long. From germline, CDR1 is LNHDA and CDR2 SQIVND (reference sequence). The V gene end was trimmed by 6 bases and the J gene end by 5 bases; junction bases not matched to a gene: 4. CDR3 residues: CASSKGQNNEQFF. CDR3 DNA: TGTGCCAGTAGCAAGGGACAGAACAATGAGCAGTTCTTC.

There are a few counts of this clone. V gene TRBV19 combines with J gene TRBJ2-2; TRBD2 matches at 10 bases. CDR1 and CDR2 (germline): LNHDA, SQIVND (reference sequence). V was clipped by 7 bases and J by 3 bases; unmatched bases: 2. The CDR3 is 14 amino acids. The CDR3 sequence: CASTSGSYTGELFF. The CDR3, as DNA: TGTGCCAGTACTAGCGGGAGTTACACCGGGGAGCTGTTTTTT.

The chain combines TRBV5-8 with TRBJ1-3; D may be TRBD1 (5 bases). The CDR3 length is 19 residues. Trimming removed 2 bases from V and 0 bases from J, with 21 bases in between. Looked up from germline, CDR1 is SGHTS and CDR2 is YDEGEE. CDR3: CASSFFGGSKAFSGNTIYF. The DNA for the CDR3 is TGTGCCAGCAGCTTCTTCGGGGGGTCCAAAGCCTTCTCTGGAAACACCATATATTTT.

Points on this clone: The same CDR3 also results from other DNA sequences found in this sample. J is TRBJ1-1 and V is TRBV6-5, with D possibly being TRBD1 (6 bases). Between the trimmed V and J ends, which lost 6 bases and 1 base, there was a span of 15 bases. The CDR3 spans 15 residues. Per the germline V gene, CDR1 is MNHEY and CDR2 is SVGAGI. The CDR3 here is CASRDSTGTNTEAFF. CDR3 DNA: TGTGCCAGCAGAGACTCGACAGGCACGAACACTGAAGCTTTCTTT.

The J gene is TRBJ2-3, the V gene TRBV4-2; 12 nucleotides align to TRBD1. Germline V gene data show CDR1 as LGHNA and CDR2 as YNFKEQ. V gave up 0 bases and J gave up 4 bases; unmatched junction bases: 8. CDR3 size: 18 residues. CDR3 sequence: CASSQEITGTGGADTQYF. CDR3 nucleotides: TGTGCCAGCAGCCAAGAAATTACCGGGACAGGGGGCGCAGATACGCAGTATTTT.

This clone was seen just once. The genes are TRBV15 and TRBJ1-4; D is possibly TRBD1 (5 bases). V was pared by 0 bases and J by 4 bases, with 9 bases between. The CDR3 spans 15 residues. Germline values: CDR1 LNHNV, CDR2 YYDKDF (reference sequence). The CDR3 bases are TGTGCCACCAGCAGAGATCGGGGGTTTAATGAAAAACTGTTTTTT. This sequence encodes CATSRDRGFNEKLFF.

The J gene is TRBJ1-2, the V gene TRBV7-9; tentatively, D is TRBD1 (6 bases). The CDR3 has 16 residues. The germline gives CDR1 SEHNR, CDR2 FQNEAQ (reference sequence). V was trimmed by 1 base and J by 4 bases, leaving 16 bases between them. The CDR3 loop is CASSLGGQGRIYGYTF. The DNA for the CDR3 is TGTGCCAGCAGCTTAGGGGGACAAGGACGGATCTATGGCTACACCTTC.

This clone has only a few counts. The chain joins TRBV28 to TRBJ1-1; the D is unclear. The CDR3 has 14 residues. Looked up from germline, CDR1 is MDHEN and CDR2 is SYDVKM. Trimming left V 2 bases short and J 2 bases short, with 9 bases between. The CDR3 sequence: CASSLRVTNTEAFF. The CDR3 coding sequence is TGTGCCAGCAGTTTAAGGGTAACTAACACTGAAGCTTTCTTT.